This T cell receptor (beta chain) was recorded in a study of siplizumab effects on memory and regulatory T cells. General study points: The Treg-derived share of mappable alloreactive CD4+ clones averaged approximately 71% with siplizumab and roughly 28% in controls. Memory T cells appeared less diverse than naive cells, which seemed to contribute substantially to alloresponse. The study found that siplizumab significantly reduced alloreactive sequences traceable to unstimulated CD4+ memory cells.

Points on this clone: What it binds is not known.

With 4 bases removed from V and 4 bases from J, the gap between germline ends came to 17 bases. The germline V gene encodes CDR1 SGDLS and CDR2 YYNGEE. The CDR3 is made up of 15 amino acids. Only in-frame clones appear in the TCRdb table, and some are missing; sequencing was by immunoSEQ multiplex PCR. The repertoire includes 99,000 or so clones, 93% of them detected once, and about 0.62% sits in the top ten. The receptor's source is a human donor in good health. The chain links TRBV9 to TRBJ1-1; D gene ambiguous. Sequencing was carried out using Tregs sorted from blood. CDR3 sequence (DNA): TGTGCCAGCAGCCCCCGGACGGACCCGGCCACTGAAGCTTTCTTT. Amino acids: CASSPRTDPATEAFF.